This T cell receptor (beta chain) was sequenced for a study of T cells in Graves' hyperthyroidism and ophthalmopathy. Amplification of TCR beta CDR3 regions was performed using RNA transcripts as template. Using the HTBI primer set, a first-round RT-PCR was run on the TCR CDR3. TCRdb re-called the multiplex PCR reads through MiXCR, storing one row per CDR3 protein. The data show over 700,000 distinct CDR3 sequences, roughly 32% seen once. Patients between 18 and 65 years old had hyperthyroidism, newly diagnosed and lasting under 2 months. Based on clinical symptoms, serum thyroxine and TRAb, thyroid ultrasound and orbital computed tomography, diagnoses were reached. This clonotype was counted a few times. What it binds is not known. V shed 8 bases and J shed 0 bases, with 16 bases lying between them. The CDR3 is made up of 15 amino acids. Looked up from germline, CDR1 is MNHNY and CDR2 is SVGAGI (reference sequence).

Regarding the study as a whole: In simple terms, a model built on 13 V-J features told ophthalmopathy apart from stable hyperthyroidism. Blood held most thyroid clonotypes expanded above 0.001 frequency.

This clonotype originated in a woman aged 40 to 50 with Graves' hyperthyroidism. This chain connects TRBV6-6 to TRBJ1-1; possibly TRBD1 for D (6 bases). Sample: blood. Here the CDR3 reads CASLTSTGMNTEAFF. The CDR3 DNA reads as TGTGCCAGCCTAACCAGTACAGGGATGAACACTGAAGCTTTCTTT.